This T cell receptor beta chain was sequenced during a study of blood T cell repertoires in COVID-19. In the authors' methods: The assay estimated nucleated cells by amplifying reference gene primers. The repertoire was sequenced with immunoSEQ multiplex PCR; TCRdb's copy has only in-frame clones and lacks some. The V and J calls and clone size were taken over from that table, and D and trimming were inferred from the DNA. The sample lists 220,000 or so clones, around 91% occurring once. Enrolled through a virtual design, the participants were between 18 and 89 years of age and came from about two dozen US areas. Cohort assignment relied on participant-reported clinical history. The V end lost 5 bases, the J end lost 4 bases, and 3 bases lay between the germline ends. The germline gives CDR1 SNHLY, CDR2 FYNNEI. This CDR3 spans 10 amino acids.

The chain is built from TRBV2 and TRBJ2-7; D unresolved. Material: PBMCs or T cells enriched from blood (not recorded which). The sequence was obtained from a woman between 18 and 29 years old in a cohort exposed to, infected with or recovered from COVID-19 (not recorded which). In nucleotides, the CDR3 is TGTGCCAGCAGTACTTACGAGCAGTACTTC. Translating gives CASSTYEQYF.